The 8 T cell receptor beta chains below come from one sample, sequenced in a study of T cell repertoires in cytomegalovirus infection. TCRdb independently ran MiXCR on the reads; one entry per CDR3 protein. In the table there are roughly 300,000 distinct CDR3 sequences, over 7.5% of which are singletons. What was sequenced was PBMCs. These receptor sequences come from a human donor in good health (CMV status not recorded). Some clones in this sample may be carry-over from other donors' samples.

At least ten counts were recorded for this clonotype. The DNA for the CDR3 is TGTGCCAGCAGACTAGCGGGAGGTGACAATGAGCAGTTCTTC. Protein: CASRLAGGDNEQFF. The chain couples TRBV7-2 to TRBJ2-1; 12 nucleotides line up with TRBD2. Per the germline V gene, CDR1 is SGHTA and CDR2 is FQGNSA. The CDR3 contains 14 residues. The V gene end was trimmed by 6 bases and the J gene end by 5 bases; junction bases not matched to a gene: 2.

This clonotype was seen ten or more times. V gene TRBV7-2 combines with J gene TRBJ2-1, with a tentative D call TRBD2 (5 bases). This CDR3 comprises 17 residues. Per germline, CDR1 SGHTA and CDR2 FQGNSA. Trimming shortened V by 5 bases and J by 1 base, and 18 bases separated the two germline ends. The CDR3 coding sequence is TGTGCCAGCAGCCTCCGTTCTACCTTAGCGTCCTACAATGAGCAGTTCTTC. This gives the protein CASSLRSTLASYNEQFF.

The chain employs TRBV7-6 and TRBJ1-4; no definite D call. CDR1 is SGHVS and CDR2 is FNYEAQ in the germline V gene. Deletions cut 3 bases from V and 8 bases from J, with 13 bases between. This CDR3 contains 14 residues. The chain's CDR3 is CASSLGGRGEKLFF. CDR3 DNA sequence: TGTGCCAGCAGCTTGGGCGGGCGTGGAGAAAAACTGTTTTTT.

The chain carries TRBV20-1 and TRBJ2-7; the D is unclear. The CDR3 totals 13 residues. Germline lookup yields CDR1 DFQATT and CDR2 SNEGSKA (reference sequence). V lost 0 bases and J lost 3, with 9 bases in between. The DNA for the CDR3 is TGCAGTGCTAGAGAAGGCGGTTACTACGAGCAGTACTTC. Protein sequence: CSAREGGYYEQYF.

This clonotype was seen ten or more times. J is TRBJ2-7 and V is TRBV7-2; 10 bases agree with TRBD1. Germline CDR1 and CDR2: SGHTA and FQGNSA. This CDR3 is built from 15 residues. Unmatched junction bases numbered 6, after V lost 5 bases and J lost 2 bases. CDR3 amino acids: CASSLRGTGAYEQYF. The CDR3 DNA follows: TGTGCCAGCAGCCTCAGAGGGACAGGGGCCTACGAGCAGTACTTC.

V usage is TRBV6-5 and J usage is TRBJ1-4; TRBD1 aligns across 7 bases. The trim removed 7 bases at V and 6 bases at J, leaving 8 bases unmatched. Per germline, CDR1 MNHEY and CDR2 SVGAGI. The CDR3 totals 14 residues. As DNA, the CDR3 is TGTGCCAGCATTCATAGGGGGCCAGATGAAAAACTGTTTTTT. Translating gives CASIHRGPDEKLFF.

This clonotype was picked up many times. The V gene is TRBV19, the J gene TRBJ1-1, with TRBD1 matching 7 bases. CDR3 length equals 12 residues. J was trimmed by 1 base and V by 9 bases; bases with no gene match: 2. Germline V lookup: CDR1 LNHDA, CDR2 SQIVND (reference sequence). DNA of the CDR3: TGTGCCAGCCGGACAGGGAACACTGAAGCTTTCTTT. Protein sequence: CASRTGNTEAFF.

This clonotype was seen at least ten times. The chain couples TRBV7-2 to TRBJ1-6, with D uncertain. Germline V gene data show CDR1 as SGHTA and CDR2 as FQGNSA. This CDR3 is built from 15 residues. V was pared by 3 bases and J by 9 bases, with 15 bases between. The CDR3 sequence: CASSFKVDTLSPLHF. Here the CDR3 DNA reads TGTGCCAGCAGCTTTAAAGTCGATACCCTTTCACCCCTCCACTTT. The full variable domain, with the rest looked up from reference TRBV7-2 and TRBJ1-6, is GAGVSQSPSNKVTEKGKDVELRCDPISGHTALYWYRQSLGQGLEFLIYFQGNSAPDKSGLPSDRFSAERTGGSVSTLTIQRTQQEDSAVYLCASSFKVDTLSPLHFGNGTRLTVT.